This TCR beta chain was sequenced for a study of shared clonotypes between healthy human individuals. V was pared by 5 bases and J by 5 bases, with 13 bases of the junction left unmatched. The CDR3 is 16 amino acids. CDR1 and CDR2 (germline): SGHNT, YENEEA. Study-wide findings and caveats: Four donors shared about 5% of their naive CD4 clonotypes.

Regarding this clone: What it recognizes is unknown.

Data came from immunoSEQ multiplex PCR; TCRdb stores just in-frame clones and leaves some out. In the table there are roughly 2.2 million clones, approximately 90% of which are singletons. Those who donated were healthy HIV-negative adults, with no recent acute infections or vaccinations reported. The chain couples TRBV11-3 to TRBJ2-5, with 8 bases lining up with TRBD2. The TCR was taken from a man younger than 35 in good health. Some clones in this sample may be carry-over from other donors' samples. The sequenced sample consisted of naive CD4+ T cells from PBMCs. Subset in this sample: CD45RA+ positively selected. Here the CDR3 reads CASSLRAGGFRETQYF. CDR3 bases: TGTGCCAGCAGCCTGAGGGCGGGAGGTTTTAGGGAGACCCAGTACTTC.